The entry below gives a single T cell receptor (beta chain) sequence along with its context. Its recognized antigen is unknown. Per-base quality was not reported, and no clone a single base away is much larger than it. The data are from a study of blood T cell repertoires in COVID-19 (dated by TCRdb to about 2020). The study in broad terms: Samples covering the acute and convalescent phases of COVID-19 were provided by collaborators in the United States, Italy and Spain. A freely available public database, intended as a resource for researchers studying the immune response to SARS-CoV-2, is where the repertoires were released. The samples were drawn from two sources: the first 160 participants of the ongoing ImmuneRACE study, and over 1,000 subjects contributed by 6 global collaborators. HLA class I and class II types, where available, came from metadata supplied by the sample provider rather than from assay-based typing. The material from the prospective study consisted of cDNA or gDNA derived from T cells, B-cell-depleted T cells, or PBMCs. Deeply sampled blood TCRbeta repertoires from subjects exposed to, actively infected with, or recovered from COVID-19 were included in the dataset. Sample metadata almost always included a de-identified subject ID, COVID-19 status, age in years and sex. Broader findings and caveats from the paper: How much clinical and demographic metadata was included differed by source and by participant, and the metadata was provided uncurated.

One collaborating source in Seattle enrolled patients during active infection and followed them longitudinally through the course of disease. The collaborating institutions used their own protocols to collect whole blood in K2EDTA tubes. Collaborator samples were shipped for TCRbeta analysis as frozen whole blood, isolated PBMCs, or DNA extracted from either sample type. TCRbeta CDR3 regions were amplified from genomic DNA by means of the immunoSEQ Assay, a bias-controlled multiplex PCR. Processing in the source paper ran as follows. The number of nucleated cells in each sample was estimated by amplification of reference gene primers within the assay. Sequence reads were collapsed and filtered to measure the absolute abundance of every unique TCRbeta CDR3 rearrangement. For each sample, productive Simpson clonality was calculated as the square root of Simpson's diversity index across productive rearrangements. The table comes from immuneACCESS by way of TCRdb, which keeps in-frame sequences with V and J called. Part of the clones is missing from these tables; in studies checked, under half for an unresolved V gene and the rest for unknown reasons. V and J calls and clone size are as listed in that table; D and trimming were resolved from the DNA. This sample has a few hundred thousand clones in its table, and 90% of those were observed once. In total, the top ten clones hold roughly 6.3% of the sample.

From a lookup of the germline V gene, CDR1 and CDR2 are SGHTA and FQGNSA. V is cut by 3 bases and J by 0 bases, and the space between the germline ends is 8 bases. From the cysteine through the phenylalanine, the CDR3 covers 14 amino acids. Only the CDR3 region is kept as DNA, spanning 42 bases read in frame from base 1. The chain joins TRBV7-2 to TRBJ1-1; the D gene lacks a confident call. Source material: peripheral blood. This TCR came from a woman in her forties or fifties with COVID-19, enrolled during active disease. The DNA is TGTGCCAGCAGCTTTCCGGGGATGAACACTGAAGCTTTCTTT. Translation gives CASSFPGMNTEAFF.